This is a list of T cell receptor beta chains from one sample in a study of T cells after yellow fever vaccination. MiXCR was run by TCRdb on the 5' RACE reads, yielding one entry per CDR3 protein. The data contain some 550,000 distinct CDR3 sequences, 15% to 20% of them singletons. The sample was PBMCs, taken 15 days after the yellow fever booster vaccination. The source of these receptors is a man aged 25-40 years who received the YFV17D yellow fever vaccine. The CDR3 runs from the conserved cysteine through the conserved F or W. The order of the fields is clone size, J gene, D gene, V gene, CDR3 protein, CDR3 DNA. D genes are given only for firm matches. Expanded clones are given a class, and other clones once, few, many or no size at all.

size: few; J: TRBJ2-2; D: NA; V: TRBV7-2; CDR3: CASSLSGGLTGELFF; DNA: TGTGCCAGCAGCTTAAGCGGCGGGCTCACCGGGGAGCTGTTTTTT
size: few; J: TRBJ2-7; D: NA; V: TRBV20-1; CDR3: CSASKQGRGPYEQYF; DNA: TGCAGTGCTTCGAAACAGGGTCGGGGTCCCTACGAGCAGTACTTC
size: NA; J: TRBJ2-3; D: TRBD2; V: TRBV11-2; CDR3: CASSFFNVAGGPPDTQYF; DNA: TGTGCCAGCAGCTTTTTTAACGTTGCGGGAGGTCCTCCAGATACGCAGTATTTT
size: few; J: TRBJ1-4; D: TRBD1; V: TRBV6-5; CDR3: CASSYSSTGYEKLFF; DNA: TGTGCCAGCAGTTACAGTTCGACAGGGTATGAAAAACTGTTTTTT
size: few; J: TRBJ1-2; D: NA; V: TRBV20-1; CDR3: CSAKAGTLDGYTF; DNA: TGCAGTGCTAAGGCAGGGACTCTTGATGGCTACACCTTC
size: NA; J: TRBJ2-5; D: NA; V: TRBV6-1; CDR3: CASSVTPEAETQYF; DNA: TGTGCCAGCAGTGTGACCCCTGAGGCAGAGACCCAGTACTTC
size: NA; J: TRBJ2-1; D: TRBD1; V: TRBV7-3; CDR3: CASSLLGQDYNEQFF; DNA: TGTGCCAGCAGCTTATTGGGACAGGACTACAATGAGCAGTTCTTC
size: NA; J: TRBJ2-3; D: TRBD2; V: TRBV7-2; CDR3: CASSLAPPGLAIYTQYF; DNA: TGTGCCAGCAGCTTAGCACCCCCGGGACTAGCCATTTATACGCAGTATTTT
size: NA; J: TRBJ1-2; D: NA; V: TRBV25-1; CDR3: CASASGGFDYGYTF; DNA: TGTGCCAGCGCCTCGGGGGGTTTTGACTATGGCTACACCTTC
size: NA; J: TRBJ2-7; D: TRBD1; V: TRBV12-5; CDR3: CASGVGTGTYEQYF; DNA: TGTGCTAGTGGTGTTGGGACAGGTACCTACGAGCAGTACTTC
size: NA; J: TRBJ2-2; D: NA; V: TRBV5-4; CDR3: CASRKQGRNTGELFF; DNA: TGTGCCAGCAGGAAACAGGGTCGAAACACCGGGGAGCTGTTTTTT
size: few; J: TRBJ2-7; D: NA; V: TRBV29-1; CDR3: CSVTGLSVYEQYF; DNA: TGCAGCGTCACAGGGCTTTCTGTTTACGAGCAGTACTTC
size: NA; J: TRBJ1-4; D: NA; V: TRBV28; CDR3: CASSLRSPEMGEKLFF; DNA: TGTGCCAGCAGTTTACGGTCTCCGGAAATGGGAGAAAAACTGTTTTTT
size: NA; J: TRBJ1-5; D: TRBD1; V: TRBV28; CDR3: CASKGQGAYQPQHF; DNA: TGTGCCAGCAAAGGACAGGGGGCTTATCAGCCCCAGCATTTT
size: few; J: TRBJ2-6; D: NA; V: TRBV20-1; CDR3: CSARLQSSGANVLTF; DNA: TGCAGTGCTAGACTTCAGAGCTCTGGGGCCAACGTCCTGACTTTC
size: few; J: TRBJ2-7; D: TRBD2; V: TRBV27; CDR3: CASSLGGRAFEQYF; DNA: TGTGCCAGCAGTTTAGGTGGGAGGGCGTTCGAGCAGTACTTC
size: NA; J: TRBJ2-1; D: TRBD2; V: TRBV20-1; CDR3: CSAVRGTSSNEQFF; DNA: TGCAGTGCTGTGCGAGGGACTAGCTCCAATGAGCAGTTCTTC
size: few; J: TRBJ2-1; D: NA; V: TRBV6-1; CDR3: CASTIKGGNEQFF; DNA: TGTGCCAGCACCATTAAAGGGGGCAATGAGCAGTTCTTC
size: few; J: TRBJ2-7; D: TRBD2; V: TRBV3-1; CDR3: CASSQGVSGRSYEQYF; DNA: TGTGCCAGCAGCCAAGGGGTAAGCGGGAGATCCTACGAGCAGTACTTC
size: NA; J: TRBJ2-1; D: TRBD2; V: TRBV10-3; CDR3: CATLAGANNEQFF; DNA: TGTGCCACCCTAGCGGGAGCTAACAATGAGCAGTTCTTC
size: NA; J: TRBJ2-5; D: NA; V: TRBV6-5; CDR3: CASSYGQAGTQYF; DNA: TGTGCCAGCAGTTACGGCCAAGCAGGGACCCAGTACTTC